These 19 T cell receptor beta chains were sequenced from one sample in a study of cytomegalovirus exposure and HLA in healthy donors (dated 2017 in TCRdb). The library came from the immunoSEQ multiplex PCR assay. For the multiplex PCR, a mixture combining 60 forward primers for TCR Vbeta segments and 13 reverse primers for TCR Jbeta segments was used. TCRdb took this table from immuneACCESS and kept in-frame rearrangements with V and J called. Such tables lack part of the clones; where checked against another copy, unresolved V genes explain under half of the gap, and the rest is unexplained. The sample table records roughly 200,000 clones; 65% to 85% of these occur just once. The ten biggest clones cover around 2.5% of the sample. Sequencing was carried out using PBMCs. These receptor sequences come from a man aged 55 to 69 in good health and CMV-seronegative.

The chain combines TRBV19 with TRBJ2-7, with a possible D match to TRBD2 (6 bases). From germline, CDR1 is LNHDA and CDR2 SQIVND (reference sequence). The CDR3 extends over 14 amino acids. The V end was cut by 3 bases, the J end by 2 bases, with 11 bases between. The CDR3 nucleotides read TGTGCCAGTAGTATTGCGTCTAGCGCCTACGAGCAGTACTTC. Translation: CASSIASSAYEQYF. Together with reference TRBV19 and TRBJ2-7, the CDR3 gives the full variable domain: DGGITQSPKYLFRKEGQNVTLSCEQNLNHDAMYWYRQDPGQGLRLIYYSQIVNDFQKGDIAEGYSVSREKKESFPLTVTSAQKNPTAFYLCASSIASSAYEQYFGPGTRLTVT.

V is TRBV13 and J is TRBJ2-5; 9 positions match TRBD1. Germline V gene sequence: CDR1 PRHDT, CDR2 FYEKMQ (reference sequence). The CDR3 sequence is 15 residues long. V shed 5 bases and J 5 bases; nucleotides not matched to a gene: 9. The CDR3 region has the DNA TGTGCCAGCAGCCCTACAGGGGGCGGAGGGGAGACCCAGTACTTC. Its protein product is CASSPTGGGGETQYF.

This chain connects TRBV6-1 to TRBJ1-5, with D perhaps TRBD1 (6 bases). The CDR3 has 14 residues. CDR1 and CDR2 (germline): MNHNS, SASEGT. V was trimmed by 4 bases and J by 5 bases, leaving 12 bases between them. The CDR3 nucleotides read TGTGCCAGCAGTGTACAGGGATTAGATCAGCCCCAGCATTTT. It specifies CASSVQGLDQPQHF.

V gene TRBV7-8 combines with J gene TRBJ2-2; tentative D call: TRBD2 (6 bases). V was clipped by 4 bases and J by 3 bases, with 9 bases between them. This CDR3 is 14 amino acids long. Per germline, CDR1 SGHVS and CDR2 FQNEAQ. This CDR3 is CASSSGTYTGELFF. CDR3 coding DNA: TGTGCCAGCAGCTCCGGGACTTACACCGGGGAGCTGTTTTTT.

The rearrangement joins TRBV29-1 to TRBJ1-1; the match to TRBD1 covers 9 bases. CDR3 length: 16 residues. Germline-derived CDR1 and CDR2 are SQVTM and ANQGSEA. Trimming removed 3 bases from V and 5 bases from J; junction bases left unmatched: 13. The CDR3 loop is CSVDYIGTGFGTEAFF. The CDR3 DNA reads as TGCAGCGTTGACTACATCGGGACAGGGTTTGGGACTGAAGCTTTCTTT. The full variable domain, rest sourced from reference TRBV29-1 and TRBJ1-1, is SAVISQKPSRDICQRGTSLTIQCQVDSQVTMMFWYRQQPGQSLTLIATANQGSEATYESGFVIDKFPISRPNLTFSTLTVSNMSPEDSSIYLCSVDYIGTGFGTEAFFGQGTRLTVV.

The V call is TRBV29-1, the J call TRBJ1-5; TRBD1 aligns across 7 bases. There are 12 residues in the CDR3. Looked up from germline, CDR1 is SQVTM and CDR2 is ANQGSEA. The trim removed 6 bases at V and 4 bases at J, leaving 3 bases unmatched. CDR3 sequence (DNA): TGCAGCGTCGGGACAGATAATCAGCCCCAGCATTTT. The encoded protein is CSVGTDNQPQHF.

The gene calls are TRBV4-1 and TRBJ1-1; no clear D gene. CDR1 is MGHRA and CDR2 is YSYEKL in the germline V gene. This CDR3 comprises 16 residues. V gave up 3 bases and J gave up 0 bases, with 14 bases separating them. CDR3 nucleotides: TGCGCCAGCAGCCACCTAACAGAGCATATGAACACTGAAGCTTTCTTT. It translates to CASSHLTEHMNTEAFF.

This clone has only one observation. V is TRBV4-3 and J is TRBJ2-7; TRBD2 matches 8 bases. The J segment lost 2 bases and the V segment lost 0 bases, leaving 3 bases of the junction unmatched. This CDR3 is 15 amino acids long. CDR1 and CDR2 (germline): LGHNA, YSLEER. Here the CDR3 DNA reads TGCGCCAGCAGCCAAGAACTAGCGGACACCTACGAGCAGTACTTC. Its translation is CASSQELADTYEQYF.

The CDR3 coding sequence is TGTGCCAGCAGTGAAGGGGCAGCCCAAGAGACCCAGTACTTC. It yields the protein CASSEGAAQETQYF. The V call is TRBV6-1, the J call TRBJ2-5; D is unclear. In germline, CDR1 is MNHNS, CDR2 SASEGT. Trimming cost V 1 base and J 1 base, with 7 bases left between them. The CDR3 is 14 amino acids.

DNA of the CDR3: TGTGCCAGCAGCTTCGGGACAGCTTCCAATCAGCCCCAGCATTTT. It is translated as CASSFGTASNQPQHF. The chain links TRBV5-6 to TRBJ1-5; TRBD1 aligns across 7 bases. Germline CDR1 is SGHDT and CDR2 is YYEEEE. The ends lost 2 bases at V and 3 bases at J; junction bases unmatched: 5. The CDR3 covers 15 residues.

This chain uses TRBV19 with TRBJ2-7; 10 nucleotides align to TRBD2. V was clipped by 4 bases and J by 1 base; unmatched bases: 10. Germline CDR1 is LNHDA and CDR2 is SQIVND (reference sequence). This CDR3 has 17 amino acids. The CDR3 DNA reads TGTGCCAGTAGTACCCAGCGGGAGGGCCGTAGGTCCTACGAGCAGTACTTC. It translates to CASSTQREGRRSYEQYF.

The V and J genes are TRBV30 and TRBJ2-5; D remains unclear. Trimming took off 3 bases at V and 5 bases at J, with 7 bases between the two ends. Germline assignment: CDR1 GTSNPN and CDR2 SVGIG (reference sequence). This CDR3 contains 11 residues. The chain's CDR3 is CAWSSSETQYF. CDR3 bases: TGTGCCTGGAGCTCCTCGGAGACCCAGTACTTC.

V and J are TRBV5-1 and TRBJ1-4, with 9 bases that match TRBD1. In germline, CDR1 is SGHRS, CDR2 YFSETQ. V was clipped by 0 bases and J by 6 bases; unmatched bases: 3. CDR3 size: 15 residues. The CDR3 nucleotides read TGCGCCAGCAGCTTGGAAGGACAGGGGTATGAAAAACTGTTTTTT. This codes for CASSLEGQGYEKLFF.

The CDR3 loop reads CAISAPSVGFTDTQYF. The CDR3, as DNA: TGTGCCATCAGTGCTCCTAGCGTCGGATTCACAGATACGCAGTATTTT. V usage is TRBV10-3 and J usage is TRBJ2-3; TRBD2 might be the D (6 bases). Germline V gene lookup returns CDR1 ENHRY and CDR2 SYGVKD. This CDR3 is 16 amino acids long. Trimming cost V 4 bases and J 2 bases, with 16 bases left between them.

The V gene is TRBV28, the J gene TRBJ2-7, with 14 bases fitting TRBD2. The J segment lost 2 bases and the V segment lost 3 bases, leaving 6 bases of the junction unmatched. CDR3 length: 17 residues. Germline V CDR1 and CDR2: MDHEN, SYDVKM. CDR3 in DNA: TGTGCCAGCAGTTTTGGGACTAGCGGGAGAGGGCCCTACGAGCAGTACTTC. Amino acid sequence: CASSFGTSGRGPYEQYF. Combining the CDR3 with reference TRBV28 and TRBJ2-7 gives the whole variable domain DVKVTQSSRYLVKRTGEKVFLECVQDMDHENMFWYRQDPGLGLRLIYFSYDVKMKEKGDIPEGYSVSREKKERFSLILESASTNQTSMYLCASSFGTSGRGPYEQYFGPGTRLTVT.

CDR3 DNA: TGTGCCAGCAGCAAAGCCAGGTTGGGGGCTAGCGGGGACAATGAGCAGTTCTTC. Translation: CASSKARLGASGDNEQFF. The chain employs TRBV21-1 and TRBJ2-1; the table names TRBD2, a call not compared with the DNA. TRBV21-1 is described as a pseudogene. This CDR3 is built from 18 residues.

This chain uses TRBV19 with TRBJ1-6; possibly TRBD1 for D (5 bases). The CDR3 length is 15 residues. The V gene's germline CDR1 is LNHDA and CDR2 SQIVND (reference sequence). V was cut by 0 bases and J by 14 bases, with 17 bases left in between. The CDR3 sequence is CASSIEMNRWDSLHF. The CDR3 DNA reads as TGTGCCAGTAGTATAGAGATGAACAGGTGGGACTCCCTCCACTTT.

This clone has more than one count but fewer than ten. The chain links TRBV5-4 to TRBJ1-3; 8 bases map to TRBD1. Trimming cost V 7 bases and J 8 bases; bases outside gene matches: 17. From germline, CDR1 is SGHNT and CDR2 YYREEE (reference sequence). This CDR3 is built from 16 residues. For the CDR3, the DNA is TGTGCCAGCGGACATGGACAGGGAAACTTCGGGGACACCATATATTTT. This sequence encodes CASGHGQGNFGDTIYF. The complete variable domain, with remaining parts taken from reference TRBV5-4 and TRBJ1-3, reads ETGVTQSPTHLIKTRGQQVTLRCSSQSGHNTVSWYQQALGQGPQFIFQYYREEENGRGNFPPRFSGLQFPNYSSELNVNALELDDSALYLCASGHGQGNFGDTIYFGEGSWLTVV.

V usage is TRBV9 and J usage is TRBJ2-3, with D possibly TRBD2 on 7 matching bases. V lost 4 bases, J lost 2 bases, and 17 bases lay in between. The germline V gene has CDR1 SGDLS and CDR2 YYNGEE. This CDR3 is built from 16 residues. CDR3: CASSRGAEIPTDTQYF. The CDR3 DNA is TGTGCCAGCAGCCGGGGGGCAGAAATACCCACAGATACGCAGTATTTT.